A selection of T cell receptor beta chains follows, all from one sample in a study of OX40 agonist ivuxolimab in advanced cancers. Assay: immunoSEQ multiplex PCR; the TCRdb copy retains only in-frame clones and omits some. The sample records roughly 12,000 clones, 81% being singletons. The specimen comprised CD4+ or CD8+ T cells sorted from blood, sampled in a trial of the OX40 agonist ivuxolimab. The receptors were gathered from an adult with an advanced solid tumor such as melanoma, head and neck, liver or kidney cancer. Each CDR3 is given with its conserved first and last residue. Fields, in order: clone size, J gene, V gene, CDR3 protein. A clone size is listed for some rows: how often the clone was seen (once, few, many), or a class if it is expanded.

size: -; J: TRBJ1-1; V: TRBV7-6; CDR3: CASSLDRELNTEAFF
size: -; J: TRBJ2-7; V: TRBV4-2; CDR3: CASSQTASSPEQYF
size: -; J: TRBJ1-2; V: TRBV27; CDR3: CASSLTGPNGYTF
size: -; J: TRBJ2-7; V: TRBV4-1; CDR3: CASSQVPDEQYF
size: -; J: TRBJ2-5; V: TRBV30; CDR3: CAWSGTSAQETQYF
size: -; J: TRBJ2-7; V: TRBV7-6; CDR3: CASSPTTSGIYEQYF
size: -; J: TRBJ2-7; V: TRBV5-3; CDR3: CARSLVRSVSYEQYF
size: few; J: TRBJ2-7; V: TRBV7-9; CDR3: CASSSEFSYEQYF
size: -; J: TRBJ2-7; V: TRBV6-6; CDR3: CASSYSAPSYEQYF
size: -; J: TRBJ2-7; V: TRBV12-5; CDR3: CASVPTGGTYEQYF
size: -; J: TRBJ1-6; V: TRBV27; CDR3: CASSLSNMFGSPLHF
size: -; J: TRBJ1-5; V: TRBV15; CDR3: CATSGQGPGQPQHF
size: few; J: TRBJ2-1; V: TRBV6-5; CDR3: CASSYSSASYNEQFF
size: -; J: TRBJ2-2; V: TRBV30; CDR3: CAWSLMGGTGELFF
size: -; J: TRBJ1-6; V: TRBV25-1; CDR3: CASSNRGLNSPLHF
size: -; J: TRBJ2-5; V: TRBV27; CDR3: CASSLRGQQETQYF
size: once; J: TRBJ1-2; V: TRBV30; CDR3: CAWRDFGTDYYGYTF
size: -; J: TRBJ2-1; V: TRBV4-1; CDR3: CASSPAWDSQGEQFF
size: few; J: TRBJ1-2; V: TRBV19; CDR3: CASNRGDGYTF
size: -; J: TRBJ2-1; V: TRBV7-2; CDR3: CASSLASASSYNEQFF
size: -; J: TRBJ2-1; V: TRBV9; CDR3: CASSSTSEGEQFF
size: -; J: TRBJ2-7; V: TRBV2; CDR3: CASSEWDTSSYEQYF
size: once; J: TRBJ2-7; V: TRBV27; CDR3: CASRKGGEQYF
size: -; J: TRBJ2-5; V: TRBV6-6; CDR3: CASTGKSGETQYF
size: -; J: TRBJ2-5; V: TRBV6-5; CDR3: CASSPQETQYF
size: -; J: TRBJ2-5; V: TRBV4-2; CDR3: CASSQDGAALGETQYF
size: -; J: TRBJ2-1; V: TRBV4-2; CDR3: CASSQEEGDSYNEQFF
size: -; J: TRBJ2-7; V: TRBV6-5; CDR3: CASSSLWNGESYEQYF
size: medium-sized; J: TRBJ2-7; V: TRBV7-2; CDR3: CASSLALKGNLGEQYF
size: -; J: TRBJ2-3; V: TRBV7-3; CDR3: CASRSSEGDTQYF
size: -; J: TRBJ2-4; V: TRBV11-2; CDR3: CASRRGLAGGKNIQYF
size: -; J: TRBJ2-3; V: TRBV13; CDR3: CASSLSPLGGSDTQYF
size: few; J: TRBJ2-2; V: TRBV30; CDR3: CAWSVGGANTGELFF